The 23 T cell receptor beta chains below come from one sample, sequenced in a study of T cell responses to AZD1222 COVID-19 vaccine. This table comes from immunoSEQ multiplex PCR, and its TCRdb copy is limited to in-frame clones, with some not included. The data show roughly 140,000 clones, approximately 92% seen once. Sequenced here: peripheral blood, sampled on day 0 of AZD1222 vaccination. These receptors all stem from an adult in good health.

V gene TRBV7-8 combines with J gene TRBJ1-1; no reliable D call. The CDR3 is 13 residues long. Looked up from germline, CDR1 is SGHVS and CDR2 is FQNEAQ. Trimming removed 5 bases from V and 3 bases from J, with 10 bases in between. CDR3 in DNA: TGTGCCAGCAGCCCCTACATCTACACTGAAGCTTTCTTT. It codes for CASSPYIYTEAFF.

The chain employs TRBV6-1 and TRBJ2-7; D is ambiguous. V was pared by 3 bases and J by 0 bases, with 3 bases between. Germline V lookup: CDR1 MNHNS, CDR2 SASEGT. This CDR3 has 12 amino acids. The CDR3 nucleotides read TGTGCCAGCAGTGAGAACTCCTACGAGCAGTACTTC. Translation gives CASSENSYEQYF.

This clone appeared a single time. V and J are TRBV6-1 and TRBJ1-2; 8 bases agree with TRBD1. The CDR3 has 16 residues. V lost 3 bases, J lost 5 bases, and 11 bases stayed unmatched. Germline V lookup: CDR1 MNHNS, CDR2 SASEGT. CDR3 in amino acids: CASSDRLTGARYGYTF. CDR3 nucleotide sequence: TGTGCCAGCAGTGACCGATTGACAGGGGCGAGGTATGGCTACACCTTC.

The CDR3 loop reads CASSRMGRETQYF. In nucleotides, the CDR3 is TGTGCCAGCAGCCGGATGGGTCGAGAGACCCAGTACTTC. The V call is TRBV14, the J call TRBJ2-5; no firm D call. The germline gives CDR1 SGHDN, CDR2 FVKESK. Trimming shortened V by 4 bases and J by 4 bases, and 10 bases separated the two germline ends. The CDR3 is 13 amino acids.

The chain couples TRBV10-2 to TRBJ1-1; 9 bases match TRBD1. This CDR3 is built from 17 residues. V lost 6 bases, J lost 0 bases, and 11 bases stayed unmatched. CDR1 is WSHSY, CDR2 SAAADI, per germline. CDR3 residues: CASSPWTGELVNTEAFF. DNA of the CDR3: TGCGCCAGCAGCCCCTGGACAGGGGAATTGGTGAACACTGAAGCTTTCTTT.

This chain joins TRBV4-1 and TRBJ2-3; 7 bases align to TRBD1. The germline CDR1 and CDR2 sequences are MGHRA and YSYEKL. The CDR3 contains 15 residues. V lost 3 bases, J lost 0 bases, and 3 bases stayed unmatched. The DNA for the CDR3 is TGCGCCAGCAGCCAGATGGGACAGAGCACAGATACGCAGTATTTT. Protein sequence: CASSQMGQSTDTQYF.

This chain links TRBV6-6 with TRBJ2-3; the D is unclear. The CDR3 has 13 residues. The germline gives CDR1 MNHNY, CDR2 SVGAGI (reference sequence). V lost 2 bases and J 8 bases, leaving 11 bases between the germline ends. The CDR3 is CASSYLSLGTQYF. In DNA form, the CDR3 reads TGTGCCAGCAGTTACCTGAGTCTGGGTACGCAGTATTTT.

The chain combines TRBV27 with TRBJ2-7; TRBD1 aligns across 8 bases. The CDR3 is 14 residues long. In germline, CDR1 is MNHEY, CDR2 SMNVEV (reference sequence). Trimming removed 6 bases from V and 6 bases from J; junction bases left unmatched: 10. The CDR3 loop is CASSPGQGGFEQYF. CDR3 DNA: TGTGCCAGCAGCCCAGGACAGGGAGGCTTCGAGCAGTACTTC.

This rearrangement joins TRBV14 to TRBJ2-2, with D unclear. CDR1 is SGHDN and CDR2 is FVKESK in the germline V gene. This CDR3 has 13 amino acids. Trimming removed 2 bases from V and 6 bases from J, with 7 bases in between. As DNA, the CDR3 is TGTGCCAGCAGCCAACTTCAGGCCGGGGAGCTGTTTTTT. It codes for CASSQLQAGELFF.

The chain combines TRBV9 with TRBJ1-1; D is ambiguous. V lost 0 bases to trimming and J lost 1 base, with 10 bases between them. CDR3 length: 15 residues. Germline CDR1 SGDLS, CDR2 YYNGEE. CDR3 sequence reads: CASSVEGGGNTEAFF. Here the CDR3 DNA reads TGTGCCAGCAGCGTAGAAGGAGGAGGGAACACTGAAGCTTTCTTT.

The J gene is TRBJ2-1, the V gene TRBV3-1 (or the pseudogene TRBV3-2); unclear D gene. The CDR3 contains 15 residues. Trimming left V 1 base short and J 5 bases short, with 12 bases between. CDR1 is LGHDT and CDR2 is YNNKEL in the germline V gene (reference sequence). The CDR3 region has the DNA TGTGCCAGCAGCCAAGTATTTAAAGGAGACAATGAGCAGTTCTTC. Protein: CASSQVFKGDNEQFF.

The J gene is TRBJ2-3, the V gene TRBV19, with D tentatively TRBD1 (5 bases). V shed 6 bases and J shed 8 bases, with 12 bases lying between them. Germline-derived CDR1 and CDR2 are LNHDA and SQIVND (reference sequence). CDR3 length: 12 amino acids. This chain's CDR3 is CASRGPLVTQYF. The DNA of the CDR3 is TGTGCCAGTAGGGGGCCGTTAGTTACGCAGTATTTT.

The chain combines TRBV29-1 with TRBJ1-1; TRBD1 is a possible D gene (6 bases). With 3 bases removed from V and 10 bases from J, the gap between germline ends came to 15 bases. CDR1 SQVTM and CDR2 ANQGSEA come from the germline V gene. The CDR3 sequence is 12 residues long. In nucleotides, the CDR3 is TGCAGCGTTGAGGTACAGGGTTTAAGAGCTTTCTTT. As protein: CSVEVQGLRAFF.

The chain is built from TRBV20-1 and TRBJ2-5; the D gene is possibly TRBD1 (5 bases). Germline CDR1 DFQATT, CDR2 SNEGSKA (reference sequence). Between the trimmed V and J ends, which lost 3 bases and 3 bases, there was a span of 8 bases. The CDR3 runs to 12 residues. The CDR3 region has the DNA TGCAGTGCTAGTGGCAGGGAAGAGACCCAGTACTTC. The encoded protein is CSASGREETQYF.

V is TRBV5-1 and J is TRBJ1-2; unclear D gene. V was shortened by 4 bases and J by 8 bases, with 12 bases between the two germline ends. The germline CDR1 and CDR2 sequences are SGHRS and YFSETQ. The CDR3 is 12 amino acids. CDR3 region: CASSTDRRGYTF. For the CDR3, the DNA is TGCGCCAGCAGCACAGACCGCCGGGGCTACACCTTC.

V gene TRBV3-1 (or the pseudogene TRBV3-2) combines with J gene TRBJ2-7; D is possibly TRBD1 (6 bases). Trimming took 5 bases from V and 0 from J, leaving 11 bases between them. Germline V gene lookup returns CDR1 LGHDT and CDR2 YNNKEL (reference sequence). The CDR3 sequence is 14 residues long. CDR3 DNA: TGTGCCAGCAGCTGGACAGTGAGCTCCTACGAGCAGTACTTC. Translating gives CASSWTVSSYEQYF.

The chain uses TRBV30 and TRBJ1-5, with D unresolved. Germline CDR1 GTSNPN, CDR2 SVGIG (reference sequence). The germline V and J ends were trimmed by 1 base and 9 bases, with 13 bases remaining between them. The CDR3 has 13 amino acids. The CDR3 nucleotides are TGTGCCTGGAGTGGCGCGGGGTCGGGGCCCCAGCATTTT. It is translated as CAWSGAGSGPQHF.

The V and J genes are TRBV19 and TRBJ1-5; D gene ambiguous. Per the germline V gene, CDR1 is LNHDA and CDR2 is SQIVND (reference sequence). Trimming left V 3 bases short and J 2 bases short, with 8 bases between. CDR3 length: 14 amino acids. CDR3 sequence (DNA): TGTGCCAGTAGTATTTCTCTCGGCAATCAGCCCCAGCATTTT. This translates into CASSISLGNQPQHF.

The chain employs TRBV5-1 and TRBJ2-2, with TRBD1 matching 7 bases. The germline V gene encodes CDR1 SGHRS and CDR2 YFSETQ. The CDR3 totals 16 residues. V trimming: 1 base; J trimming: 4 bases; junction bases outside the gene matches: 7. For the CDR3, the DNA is TGCGCCAGCAGCTTGAGGGGACAGAGCCTCACCGGGGAGCTGTTTTTT. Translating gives CASSLRGQSLTGELFF.

The CDR3 bases are TGTGCCAGCAGTTTATTGGGGGGTTCGAGCAATGAGCAGTTCTTC. Translating gives CASSLLGGSSNEQFF. The chain uses TRBV28 and TRBJ2-1, with D perhaps TRBD2 (6 bases). Germline V gives CDR1 MDHEN, CDR2 SYDVKM. The CDR3 has 15 residues. V lost 1 base, J lost 6 bases, and 13 bases lay in between.

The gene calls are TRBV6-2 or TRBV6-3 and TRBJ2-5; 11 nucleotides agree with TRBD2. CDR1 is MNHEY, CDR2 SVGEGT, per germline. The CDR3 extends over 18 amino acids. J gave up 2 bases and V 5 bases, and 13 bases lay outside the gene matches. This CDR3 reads CASSRSPLAGGGQETQYF. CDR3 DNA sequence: TGTGCCAGCAGTCGTTCGCCCTTAGCGGGAGGGGGTCAAGAGACCCAGTACTTC.

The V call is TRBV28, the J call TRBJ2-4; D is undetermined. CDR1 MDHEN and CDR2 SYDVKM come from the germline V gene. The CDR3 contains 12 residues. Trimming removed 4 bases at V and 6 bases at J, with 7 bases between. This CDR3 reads CASSSRRNIQYF. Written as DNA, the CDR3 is TGTGCCAGCAGTTCGAGGAGAAACATTCAGTACTTC. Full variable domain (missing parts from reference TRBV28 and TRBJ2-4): DVKVTQSSRYLVKRTGEKVFLECVQDMDHENMFWYRQDPGLGLRLIYFSYDVKMKEKGDIPEGYSVSREKKERFSLILESASTNQTSMYLCASSSRRNIQYFGAGTRLSVL.

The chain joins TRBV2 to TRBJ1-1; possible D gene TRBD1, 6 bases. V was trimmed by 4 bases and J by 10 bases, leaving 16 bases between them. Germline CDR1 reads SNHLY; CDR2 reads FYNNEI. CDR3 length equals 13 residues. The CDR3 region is CASSGDTILGAFF. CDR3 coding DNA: TGTGCCAGCAGTGGGGACACCATTCTTGGAGCTTTCTTT.